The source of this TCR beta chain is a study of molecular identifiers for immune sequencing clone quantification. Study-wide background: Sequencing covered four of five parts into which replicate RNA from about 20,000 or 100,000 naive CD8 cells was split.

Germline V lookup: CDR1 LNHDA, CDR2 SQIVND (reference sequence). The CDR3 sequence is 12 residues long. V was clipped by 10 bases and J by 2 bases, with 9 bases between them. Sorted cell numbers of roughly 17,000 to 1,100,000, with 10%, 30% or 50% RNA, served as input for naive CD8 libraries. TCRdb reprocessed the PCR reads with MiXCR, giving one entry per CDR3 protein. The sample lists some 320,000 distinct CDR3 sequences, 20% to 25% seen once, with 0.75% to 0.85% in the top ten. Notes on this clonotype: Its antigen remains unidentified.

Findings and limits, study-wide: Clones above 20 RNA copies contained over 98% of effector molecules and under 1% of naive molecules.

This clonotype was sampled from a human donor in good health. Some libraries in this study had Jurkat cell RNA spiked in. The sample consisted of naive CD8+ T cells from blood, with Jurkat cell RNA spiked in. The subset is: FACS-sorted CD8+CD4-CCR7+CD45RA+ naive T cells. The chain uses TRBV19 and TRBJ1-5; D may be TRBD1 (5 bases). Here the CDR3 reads CATTGGNQPQHF. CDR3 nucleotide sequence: TGTGCCACAACAGGAGGCAATCAGCCCCAGCATTTT.